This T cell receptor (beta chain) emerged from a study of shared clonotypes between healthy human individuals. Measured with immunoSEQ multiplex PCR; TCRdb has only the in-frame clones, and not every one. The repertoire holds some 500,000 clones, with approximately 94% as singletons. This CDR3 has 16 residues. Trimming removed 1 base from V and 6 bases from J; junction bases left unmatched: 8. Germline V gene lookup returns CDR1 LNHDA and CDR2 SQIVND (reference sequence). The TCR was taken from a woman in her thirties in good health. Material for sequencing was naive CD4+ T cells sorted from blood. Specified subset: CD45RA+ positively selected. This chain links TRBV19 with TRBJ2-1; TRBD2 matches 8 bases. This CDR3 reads CASSIAGLAGLNEQFF. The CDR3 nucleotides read TGTGCCAGTAGTATAGCCGGTCTAGCGGGCCTCAATGAGCAGTTCTTC.